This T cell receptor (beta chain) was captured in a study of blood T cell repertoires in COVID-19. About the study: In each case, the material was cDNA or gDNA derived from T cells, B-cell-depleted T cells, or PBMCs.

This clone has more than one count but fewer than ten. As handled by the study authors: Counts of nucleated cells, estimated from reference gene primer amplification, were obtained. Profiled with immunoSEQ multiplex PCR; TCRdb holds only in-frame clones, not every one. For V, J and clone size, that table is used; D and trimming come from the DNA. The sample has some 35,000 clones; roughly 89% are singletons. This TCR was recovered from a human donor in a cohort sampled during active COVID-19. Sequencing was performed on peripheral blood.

The CDR3 is CASTGQSYEQYF. CDR3 DNA: TGTGCCAGCACGGGACAGAGCTACGAGCAGTACTTC. J is TRBJ2-7 and V is TRBV7-9; the match to TRBD1 covers 7 bases. CDR3 size: 12 residues. CDR1 and CDR2 (germline): SEHNR, FQNEAQ (reference sequence). The ends lost 7 bases at V and 3 bases at J; junction bases unmatched: 3.